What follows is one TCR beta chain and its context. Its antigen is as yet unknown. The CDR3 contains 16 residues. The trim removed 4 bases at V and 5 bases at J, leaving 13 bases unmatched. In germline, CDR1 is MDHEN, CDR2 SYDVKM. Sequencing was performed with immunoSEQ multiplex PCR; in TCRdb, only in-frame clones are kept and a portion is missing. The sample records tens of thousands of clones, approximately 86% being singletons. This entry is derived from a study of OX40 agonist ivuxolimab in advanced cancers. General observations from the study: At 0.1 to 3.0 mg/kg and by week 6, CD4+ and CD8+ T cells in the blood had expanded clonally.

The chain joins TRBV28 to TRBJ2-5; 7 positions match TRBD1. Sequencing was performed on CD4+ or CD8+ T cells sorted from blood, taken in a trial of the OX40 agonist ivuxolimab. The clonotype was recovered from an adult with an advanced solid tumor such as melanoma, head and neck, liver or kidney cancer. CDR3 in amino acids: CASSYPTGTLRETQYF. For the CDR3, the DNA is TGTGCCAGCAGTTATCCGACAGGGACCCTTAGGGAGACCCAGTACTTC.